One and the same sample provided the 32 T cell receptor beta chains below, sequenced in a study of siplizumab effects on memory and regulatory T cells. Sequencing was performed with immunoSEQ multiplex PCR; in TCRdb, only in-frame clones are kept and a portion is missing. Of just under 85,000 clones in the sample, about 91% were seen once. Sequenced material: Tregs sorted from blood. These receptors all come from a human donor in good health.

The J gene is TRBJ1-2, the V gene TRBV12-5; D gene ambiguous. The V gene lost 6 bases and the J gene lost 1 base, with 6 bases spanning the gap. This CDR3 is 12 amino acids long. CDR1 and CDR2 from the germline V gene are LGHNT and FRNRAP. CDR3 coding DNA: TGTGCTAGTGGCGCAATTAACTATGGCTACACCTTC. It is translated as CASGAINYGYTF.

A few counts support this clone. V usage is TRBV12-5 and J usage is TRBJ1-2; D is uncertain. The ends were cut back, 2 bases at V and 6 bases at J, with 10 bases in the middle. The CDR3 extends over 13 amino acids. Germline values: CDR1 LGHNT, CDR2 FRNRAP. CDR3 region: CASGLIGGNGYTF. The CDR3 DNA reads as TGTGCTAGTGGTTTGATTGGAGGGAATGGCTACACCTTC.

V usage is TRBV19 and J usage is TRBJ1-2; D ambiguous. Germline V gene lookup returns CDR1 LNHDA and CDR2 SQIVND (reference sequence). The CDR3 consists of 14 residues. V lost 10 bases to trimming and J lost 8 bases, with 23 bases between them. The CDR3 DNA is TGTGCCACCGCCACCTCTATTGTAACTGGAGGCTACACCTTC. Translating gives CATATSIVTGGYTF.

The chain employs TRBV21-1 and TRBJ2-7. TRBV21-1 is a recognized pseudogene. This CDR3 is built from 13 residues. The CDR3 nucleotides are TGTGCCAGCAGCAAAGGGTCAAAATGGGAGCAGTACTTC. Its translation is CASSKGSKWEQYF.

In nucleotides, the CDR3 is TGTGCCAGCAGCGACAGGGTTGGGTATGGCTACACCTTC. Residues: CASSDRVGYGYTF. The gene calls are TRBV11-1 and TRBJ1-2; TRBD1 agrees at 7 bases. V lost 5 bases, J lost 5 bases, and 5 bases stayed unmatched. CDR3 length equals 13 residues. The germline CDR1 and CDR2 sequences are SGHAT and FQDESV (reference sequence).

The chain has TRBV7-3 and TRBJ2-3, with 7 bases matching TRBD2. V shed 5 bases, J shed 2 bases, and the junction held 19 bases outside the gene matches. The germline V gene has CDR1 SGHTA and CDR2 FQGTGA. There are 19 residues in the CDR3. The CDR3 DNA is TGTGCCAGCAGCAGGCCTTCTCGGGCTAGCGGAATACCCACAGATACGCAGTATTTT. Translated, it gives CASSRPSRASGIPTDTQYF.

The chain employs TRBV7-9 and TRBJ2-7, with D perhaps TRBD1 or TRBD2 (7 bases each). This CDR3 comprises 16 residues. Germline CDR1 reads SEHNR; CDR2 reads FQNEAQ (reference sequence). V was clipped by 5 bases and J by 4 bases, with 21 bases between them. CDR3 in DNA: TGTGCCAGCAGCCGCTCCTGGACAGGAGCGGGGTACGAGCAGTACTTC. Translating it yields CASSRSWTGAGYEQYF.

The CDR3 DNA is TGTGCCAGCAGCTTAGGCCGACAGTCCTATGGCTACACCTTC. It is translated as CASSLGRQSYGYTF. This sequence joins TRBV11-2 and TRBJ1-2, with D possibly being TRBD1 (5 bases). The V end lost 1 base, the J end lost 4 bases, and 10 bases lay between the germline ends. CDR3 length equals 14 residues. Germline V gene data show CDR1 as SGHAT and CDR2 as FQNNGV.

This CDR3 is CASKVSGTAMNTEAFF. For the CDR3, the DNA is TGTGCCAGTAAGGTCTCGGGGACGGCCATGAACACTGAAGCTTTCTTT. This chain joins TRBV19 and TRBJ1-1; maybe TRBD1 (5 bases). Germline CDR1 LNHDA, CDR2 SQIVND (reference sequence). This CDR3 has 16 amino acids. Trimming took off 7 bases at V and 0 bases at J, with 18 bases between the two ends.

This chain joins TRBV29-1 and TRBJ2-7; 8 positions match TRBD2. The CDR3 has 14 residues. Trimming took 8 bases from V and 1 from J; bases not matched to a gene: 10. CDR1 and CDR2 (germline): SQVTM, ANQGSEA. This CDR3 reads CSLIGLAQSYEQYF. CDR3 DNA: TGCAGCCTAATAGGACTAGCCCAATCCTACGAGCAGTACTTC.

This clone was observed a single time. The chain combines TRBV2 with TRBJ2-7; unclear D gene. The CDR3 totals 12 residues. Trimming cost V 2 bases and J 1 base, with 3 bases left between them. Germline assignment: CDR1 SNHLY and CDR2 FYNNEI. The CDR3 region is CASSEKSYEQYF. CDR3 in DNA: TGTGCCAGCAGTGAAAAGTCCTACGAGCAGTACTTC.

The rearrangement joins TRBV18 to TRBJ2-7; D not certain. Trimming stripped 6 bases from V and 2 bases from J, with 11 bases between. The CDR3 extends over 13 amino acids. Germline assignment: CDR1 KGHSH and CDR2 LQKENI. This CDR3 reads CASSQQQTYEQYF. CDR3 DNA: TGTGCCAGCTCCCAACAGCAAACCTACGAGCAGTACTTC.

The chain has TRBV10-1 and TRBJ2-1; 11 nucleotides line up with TRBD2. This CDR3 spans 15 amino acids. Germline CDR1 WNHNN, CDR2 SYGVQD (reference sequence). V gave up 3 bases and J gave up 5 bases; unmatched junction bases: 3. The DNA of the CDR3 is TGCGCCAGCAGTGATGGGACTAGCGGAAACAATGAGCAGTTCTTC. Amino acid sequence: CASSDGTSGNNEQFF.

The V call is TRBV5-1, the J call TRBJ1-2, with TRBD1 identical over 8 bases. The V gene end was trimmed by 0 bases and the J gene end by 5 bases; junction bases not matched to a gene: 3. Germline CDR1 SGHRS, CDR2 YFSETQ. The CDR3 sequence is 14 residues long. The CDR3 here is CASSLDRGLYGYTF. The CDR3 nucleotides read TGCGCCAGCAGCTTGGACAGGGGGTTATATGGCTACACCTTC.

In nucleotides, the CDR3 is TGTGCCAGCAGCCCGGGCGGACAGGGCCCTAATGAAAAACTGTTTTTT. As protein: CASSPGGQGPNEKLFF. The V and J genes are TRBV5-5 and TRBJ1-4; TRBD1 matches at 8 bases. The ends lost 4 bases at V and 3 bases at J; junction bases unmatched: 8. This CDR3 has 16 residues. From germline, CDR1 is SGHKS and CDR2 YYEKEE (reference sequence).

The chain carries TRBV5-1 and TRBJ1-1; D call uncertain. V was cut by 0 bases and J by 3 bases, with 6 bases left in between. The CDR3 is 13 amino acids. Germline loops: CDR1 SGHRS, CDR2 YFSETQ. The CDR3 DNA sequence: TGCGCCAGCAGCTTGGCCACCTACACTGAAGCTTTCTTT. This sequence encodes CASSLATYTEAFF.

The gene calls are TRBV11-2 and TRBJ1-6, with D unclear. There are 15 residues in the CDR3. Germline-derived CDR1 and CDR2 are SGHAT and FQNNGV. Trimming took off 3 bases at V and 9 bases at J, with 15 bases between the two ends. The CDR3 protein is CASSFVILSGSPLHF. In DNA, the CDR3 is TGTGCCAGCAGCTTCGTCATTCTCAGCGGTTCACCCCTCCACTTT.

The chain employs TRBV28 and TRBJ2-3; D is perhaps TRBD2 (6 bases). CDR3 length: 16 amino acids. The V end was cut by 6 bases, the J end by 2 bases, with 18 bases between. Germline V gives CDR1 MDHEN, CDR2 SYDVKM. The CDR3 region has the DNA TGTGCCAGCAGGGGGGGATCCACATCTTCCACAGATACGCAGTATTTT. Protein product: CASRGGSTSSTDTQYF.

This clone counts as medium-sized. This chain links TRBV25-1 with TRBJ1-5, with 8 bases that match TRBD1. The germline V gene has CDR1 MGHDK and CDR2 SYGVNS. After removal of 4 bases from V and 2 bases from J, the junction contained 7 bases not matched to a gene. The CDR3 loop spans 16 amino acids. The CDR3 DNA follows: TGTGCCAGCAGTGCTACAGGGGGTGCGGGCAATCAGCCCCAGCATTTT. Amino acid sequence: CASSATGGAGNQPQHF.

The rearrangement joins TRBV6-1 to TRBJ1-2, with unresolved D. Germline CDR1 is MNHNS and CDR2 is SASEGT. Trimming took off 5 bases at V and 4 bases at J, with 8 bases between the two ends. This CDR3 spans 12 amino acids. This chain's CDR3 is CASSIGAYGYTF. CDR3 coding DNA: TGTGCCAGCAGTATAGGAGCCTATGGCTACACCTTC.

The gene calls are TRBV11-2 and TRBJ1-6; unclear D gene. CDR1 and CDR2 (germline): SGHAT, FQNNGV. There are 15 residues in the CDR3. V shed 6 bases and J shed 7 bases, with 16 bases lying between them. In DNA, the CDR3 is TGTGCCAGCAGAGGAACTGGGTCGAGCAATTCACCCCTCCACTTT. Amino acids: CASRGTGSSNSPLHF.

The chain employs TRBV27 and TRBJ2-2; 8 bases are shared with TRBD1. V dropped 4 bases and J dropped 1; count of bases not matched to a gene: 2. Germline assignment: CDR1 MNHEY and CDR2 SMNVEV (reference sequence). This CDR3 has 15 amino acids. CDR3 in DNA: TGTGCCAGCAGTTACGGACAGGGGAACACCGGGGAGCTGTTTTTT. Its protein is CASSYGQGNTGELFF.

The chain is built from TRBV28 and TRBJ1-4; no definite D call. The CDR3 has 15 amino acids. Looked up from germline, CDR1 is MDHEN and CDR2 is SYDVKM. V was trimmed by 6 bases and J by 3 bases, leaving 14 bases between them. CDR3 residues: CASSSRPPANEKLFF. Here the CDR3 DNA reads TGTGCCAGCAGCTCCCGCCCACCGGCTAATGAAAAACTGTTTTTT.

This chain connects TRBV7-9 to TRBJ2-3, with D unresolved. Germline CDR1 SEHNR, CDR2 FQNEAQ (reference sequence). The CDR3 consists of 12 residues. The ends were cut back, 5 bases at V and 3 bases at J, with 6 bases in the middle. For the CDR3, the DNA is TGTGCCAGCAGCCAAACTACAGATACGCAGTATTTT. Its translation is CASSQTTDTQYF.

The chain couples TRBV18 to TRBJ2-7; 11 bases match TRBD2. The germline V gene encodes CDR1 KGHSH and CDR2 LQKENI. V was pared by 6 bases and J by 3 bases, with 7 bases of the junction left unmatched. This CDR3 is 15 amino acids long. The CDR3 here is CASSLSGGAFYEQYF. As DNA, the CDR3 is TGTGCCAGCTCCCTTAGCGGGGGGGCTTTCTACGAGCAGTACTTC.

In regard to this clone: This may be a read error: a much more frequent sequence differs by one nucleotide. Other DNA sequences in this sample translate to the same CDR3. The genes are TRBV7-3 and TRBJ1-1; D is unclear. There are 13 residues in the CDR3. V was pared by 0 bases and J by 1 base, with 3 bases between. CDR1 and CDR2 from the germline V gene are SGHTA and FQGTGA. The CDR3 reads CASSLTGNTEAFF. For the CDR3, the DNA is TGTGCCAGCAGCTTAACGGGGAACACTGAAGCTTTCTTT.

This sequence joins TRBV18 and TRBJ2-7; 11 bases are shared with TRBD1. This CDR3 is built from 15 residues. After removal of 2 bases from V and 6 bases from J, the junction contained 6 bases not matched to a gene. From germline, CDR1 is KGHSH and CDR2 LQKENI. In nucleotides, the CDR3 is TGTGCCAGCTCACCAGCCGGGACAGGGGGAATCGAGCAGTACTTC. Encoded protein: CASSPAGTGGIEQYF.

The V call is TRBV5-4, the J call TRBJ1-1, with D uncertain. V was pared by 0 bases and J by 8 bases, with 14 bases between. The CDR3 is 14 residues long. Germline V gene lookup returns CDR1 SGHNT and CDR2 YYREEE (reference sequence). The DNA for the CDR3 is TGTGCCAGCAGCTTGGGGCTAGATCGGCGGGAAGCTTTCTTT. It encodes CASSLGLDRREAFF.

Only a few counts were recorded for this clone. The chain uses TRBV5-1 and TRBJ1-5; D unclear. The germline V and J ends were trimmed by 0 bases and 9 bases, with 13 bases remaining between them. Germline loops: CDR1 SGHRS, CDR2 YFSETQ. This CDR3 has 14 amino acids. In DNA, the CDR3 is TGCGCCAGCAGCTTGGAGGCGTACGGTGGGCCCCAGCATTTT. Residues: CASSLEAYGGPQHF.

This chain joins TRBV28 and TRBJ1-1; TRBD1 agrees at 7 bases. Germline V lookup: CDR1 MDHEN, CDR2 SYDVKM. Germline trimming cut 8 bases from V and 0 bases from J; bases unmatched to any gene: 12. The CDR3 length is 16 residues. The CDR3 coding sequence is TGTGCCAGCGGGGAAGGGACAGCGACGATGAACACTGAAGCTTTCTTT. It encodes CASGEGTATMNTEAFF.

This chain joins TRBV10-3 and TRBJ2-2, with 8 bases that match TRBD2. The CDR3 runs to 14 residues. V trimming: 11 bases; J trimming: 4 bases; junction bases outside the gene matches: 9. Germline V gene lookup returns CDR1 ENHRY and CDR2 SYGVKD. Written as DNA, the CDR3 is TGTGCCGCACTTCGGGGGGGGTCCACCGGGGAGCTGTTTTTT. This translates into CAALRGGSTGELFF.

The chain recombines TRBV19 with TRBJ2-5; D is perhaps TRBD2 (5 bases). V lost 1 base and J lost 2, with 11 bases in between. CDR3 size: 15 residues. CDR1 is LNHDA, CDR2 SQIVND, per germline (reference sequence). The CDR3 reads CASSIVVGVQETQYF. CDR3 coding DNA: TGTGCCAGTAGTATAGTTGTCGGGGTTCAAGAGACCCAGTACTTC.